This TCR beta chain originates from a study of vaccination and CD4 T cells after COVID-19. Study summary: Post-vaccine sampling followed dose two by a median about 69 days (range 14 to 241).

About this clonotype itself: What it binds is not known.

Study results and caveats: A median of approximately 90% of reactive clones, in convalescent patients, became evident only post-vaccination.

The Oncomine TCR Beta short-read assay was applied to DNA of cultured CD4+ T cells. From cultured CD4+ T cells, genomic DNA was extracted. A single record per CDR3 protein comes from TCRdb applying MiXCR to the PCR reads. The table includes roughly 10,000 distinct CDR3 sequences, about 47% detected once. The CDR3 is made up of 18 amino acids. Germline V CDR1 and CDR2: MNHEY, SVGEGT. The V segment lost 2 bases and the J segment 0 bases; nucleotides outside the gene matches: 6. Regarding treatment: approximately nine-day PBMC culture with coronavirus spike peptide pools or control peptides (ViraFEST assay).

Specimen: CD4+ T cells from blood, cultured in vitro. The receptor's source is a human donor who had recovered from COVID-19. This chain joins TRBV6-2 or TRBV6-3 and TRBJ2-2; 10 bases map to TRBD2. The CDR3 DNA follows: TGTGCCAGCAGTTACAGCCAGCGGGGGGGCGCGAACACCGGGGAGCTGTTTTTT. Amino acids: CASSYSQRGGANTGELFF.